This T cell receptor (beta chain) was sequenced for a study of OX40 agonist ivuxolimab in advanced cancers. Whole-study context: It was permissible to have had prior anti-PD-1, anti-PD-L1 or anti-CTLA-4 therapy, and approximately 41% had some. General study results and limits: At doses 0.1 to 3.0 mg/kg, CD4+ and CD8+ clones expanded. Determination of antigen specificity was not performed for the expanded peripheral T cells.

Trimming took 6 bases from V and 5 from J; bases not matched to a gene: 6. This CDR3 is 14 amino acids long. Germline CDR1 reads LNHDA; CDR2 reads SQIVND (reference sequence). Measured with immunoSEQ multiplex PCR; TCRdb has only the in-frame clones, and not every one. The table includes 90,000 to 130,000 clones, around 93% detected once. Comments on this clone: What it binds is unknown.

V and J are TRBV19 and TRBJ2-5, with 10 nucleotides matching TRBD2. This TCR was sampled from an adult with an advanced solid tumor such as melanoma, head and neck, liver or kidney cancer. Here the sequenced sample was CD4+ or CD8+ T cells sorted from blood, taken in a trial of the OX40 agonist ivuxolimab. The CDR3 is CASSEIAGGETQYF. The CDR3 DNA follows: TGTGCCAGTAGCGAAATAGCGGGGGGCGAGACCCAGTACTTC.